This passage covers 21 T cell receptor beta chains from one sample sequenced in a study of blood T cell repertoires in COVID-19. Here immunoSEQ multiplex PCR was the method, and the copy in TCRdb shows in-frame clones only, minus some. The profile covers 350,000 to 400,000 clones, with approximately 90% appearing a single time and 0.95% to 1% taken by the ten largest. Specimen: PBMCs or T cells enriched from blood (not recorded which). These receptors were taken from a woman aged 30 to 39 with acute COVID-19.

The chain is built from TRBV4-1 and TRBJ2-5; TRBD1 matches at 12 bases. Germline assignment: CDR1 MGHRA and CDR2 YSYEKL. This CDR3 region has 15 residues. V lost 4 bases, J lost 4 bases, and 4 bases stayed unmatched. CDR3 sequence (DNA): TGCGCCAGCAGCCCGGGACAGGGGGCGCGAGAGACCCAGTACTTC. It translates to CASSPGQGARETQYF.

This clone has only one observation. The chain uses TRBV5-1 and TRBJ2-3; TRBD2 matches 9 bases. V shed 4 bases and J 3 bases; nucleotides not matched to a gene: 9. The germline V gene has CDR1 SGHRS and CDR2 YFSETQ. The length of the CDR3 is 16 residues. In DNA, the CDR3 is TGCGCCAGCAGCCAGGGGACTAGCTCCCCTACAGATACGCAGTATTTT. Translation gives CASSQGTSSPTDTQYF.

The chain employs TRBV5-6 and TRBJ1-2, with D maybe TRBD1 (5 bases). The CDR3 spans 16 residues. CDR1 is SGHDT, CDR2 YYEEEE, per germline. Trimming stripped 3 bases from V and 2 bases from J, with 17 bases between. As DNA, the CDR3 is TGTGCCAGCAGCTGGGGGGACTCCAACGGAAACTATGGCTACACCTTC. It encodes CASSWGDSNGNYGYTF.

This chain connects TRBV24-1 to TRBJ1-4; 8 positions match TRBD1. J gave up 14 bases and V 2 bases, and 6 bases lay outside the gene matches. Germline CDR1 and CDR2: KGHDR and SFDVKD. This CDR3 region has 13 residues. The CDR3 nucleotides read TGTGCCACCAGTGATTCCTCAGGGGGCAGGCTGTTTTTT. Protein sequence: CATSDSSGGRLFF.

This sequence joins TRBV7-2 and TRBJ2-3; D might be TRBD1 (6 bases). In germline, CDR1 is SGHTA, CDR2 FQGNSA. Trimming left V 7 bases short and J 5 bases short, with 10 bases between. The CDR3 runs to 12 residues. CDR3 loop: CASMIGGDTQYF. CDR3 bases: TGTGCCAGCATGATAGGGGGAGATACGCAGTATTTT. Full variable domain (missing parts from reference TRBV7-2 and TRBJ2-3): GAGVSQSPSNKVTEKGKDVELRCDPISGHTALYWYRQSLGQGLEFLIYFQGNSAPDKSGLPSDRFSAERTGGSVSTLTIQRTQQEDSAVYLCASMIGGDTQYFGPGTRLTVL.

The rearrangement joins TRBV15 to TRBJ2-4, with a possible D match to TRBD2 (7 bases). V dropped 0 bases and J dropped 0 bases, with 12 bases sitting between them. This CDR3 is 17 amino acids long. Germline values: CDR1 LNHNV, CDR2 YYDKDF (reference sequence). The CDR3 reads CATSRDQGTIAKNIQYF. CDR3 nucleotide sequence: TGTGCCACCAGCAGAGATCAGGGGACTATAGCCAAAAACATTCAGTACTTC.

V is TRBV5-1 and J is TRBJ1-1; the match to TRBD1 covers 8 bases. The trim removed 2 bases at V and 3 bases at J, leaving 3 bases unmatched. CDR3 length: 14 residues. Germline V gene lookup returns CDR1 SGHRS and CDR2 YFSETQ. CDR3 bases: TGCGCCAGCAGCTTCCAGGGGGCCGACACTGAAGCTTTCTTT. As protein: CASSFQGADTEAFF.

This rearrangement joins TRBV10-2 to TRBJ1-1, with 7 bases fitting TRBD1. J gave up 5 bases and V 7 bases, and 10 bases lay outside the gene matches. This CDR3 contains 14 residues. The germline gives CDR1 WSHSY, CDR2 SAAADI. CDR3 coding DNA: TGCGCCAGCACCCCACAGGGGCCTCAGACTGAAGCTTTCTTT. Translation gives CASTPQGPQTEAFF.

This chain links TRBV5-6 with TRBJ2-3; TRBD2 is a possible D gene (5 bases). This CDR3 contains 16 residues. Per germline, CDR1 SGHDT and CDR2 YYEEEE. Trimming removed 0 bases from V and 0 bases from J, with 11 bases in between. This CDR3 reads CASSLEAALSTDTQYF. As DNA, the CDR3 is TGTGCCAGCAGCTTGGAAGCGGCGCTTAGCACAGATACGCAGTATTTT.

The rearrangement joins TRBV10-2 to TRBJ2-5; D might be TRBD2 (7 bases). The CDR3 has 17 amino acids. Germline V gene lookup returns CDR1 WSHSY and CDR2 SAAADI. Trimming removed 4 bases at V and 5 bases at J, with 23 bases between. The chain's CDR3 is CASSGGIVGGAGETQYF. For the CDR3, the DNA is TGCGCCAGCAGTGGAGGAATCGTTGGGGGGGCGGGGGAGACCCAGTACTTC.

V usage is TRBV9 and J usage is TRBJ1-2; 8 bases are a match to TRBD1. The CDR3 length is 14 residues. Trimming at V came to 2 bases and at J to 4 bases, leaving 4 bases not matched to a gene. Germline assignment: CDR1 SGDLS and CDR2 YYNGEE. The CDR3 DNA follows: TGTGCCAGCAGCGTCTCAGACAGGGGCTATGGCTACACCTTC. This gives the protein CASSVSDRGYGYTF. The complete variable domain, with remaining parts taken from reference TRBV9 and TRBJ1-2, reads DSGVTQTPKHLITATGQRVTLRCSPRSGDLSVYWYQQSLDQGLQFLIQYYNGEERAKGNILERFSAQQFPDLHSELNLSSLELGDSALYFCASSVSDRGYGYTFGSGTRLTVV.

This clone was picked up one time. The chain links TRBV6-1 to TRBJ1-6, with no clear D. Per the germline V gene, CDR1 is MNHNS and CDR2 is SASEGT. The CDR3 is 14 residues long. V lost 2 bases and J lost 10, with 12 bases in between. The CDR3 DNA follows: TGTGCCAGCAGTGAACCCGTCGAACACTCACCCCTCCACTTT. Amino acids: CASSEPVEHSPLHF.

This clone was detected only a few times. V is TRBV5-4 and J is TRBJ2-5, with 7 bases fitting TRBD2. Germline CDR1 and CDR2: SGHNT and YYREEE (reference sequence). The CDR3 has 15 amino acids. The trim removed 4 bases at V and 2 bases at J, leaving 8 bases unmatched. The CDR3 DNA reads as TGTGCCAGCAGCAAAAATCGAGCGGGACAAGAGACCCAGTACTTC. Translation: CASSKNRAGQETQYF.

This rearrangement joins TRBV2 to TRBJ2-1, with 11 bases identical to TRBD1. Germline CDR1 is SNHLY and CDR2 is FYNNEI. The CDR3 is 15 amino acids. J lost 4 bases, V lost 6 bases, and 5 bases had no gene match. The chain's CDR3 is CASRAGTGGYNEQFF. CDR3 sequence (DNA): TGTGCCAGCAGAGCCGGGACAGGGGGGTACAATGAGCAGTTCTTC. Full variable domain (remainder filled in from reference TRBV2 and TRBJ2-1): EPEVTQTPSHQVTQMGQEVILRCVPISNHLYFYWYRQILGQKVEFLVSFYNNEISEKSEIFDDQFSVERPDGSNFTLKIRSTKLEDSAMYFCASRAGTGGYNEQFFGPGTRLTVL.

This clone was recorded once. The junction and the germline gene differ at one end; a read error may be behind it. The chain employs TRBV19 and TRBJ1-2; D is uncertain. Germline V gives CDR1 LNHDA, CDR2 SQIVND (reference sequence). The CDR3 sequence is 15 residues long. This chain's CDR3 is CASSTTDGLFAPSFF. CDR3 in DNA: TGTGCCAGTAGTACAACGGACGGACTATTCGCTCCTTCATTTTTC. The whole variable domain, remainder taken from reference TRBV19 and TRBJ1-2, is DGGITQSPKYLFRKEGQNVTLSCEQNLNHDAMYWYRQDPGQGLRLIYYSQIVNDFQKGDIAEGYSVSREKKESFPLTVTSAQKNPTAFYLCASSTTDGLFAPSFFGSGTRLTVV.

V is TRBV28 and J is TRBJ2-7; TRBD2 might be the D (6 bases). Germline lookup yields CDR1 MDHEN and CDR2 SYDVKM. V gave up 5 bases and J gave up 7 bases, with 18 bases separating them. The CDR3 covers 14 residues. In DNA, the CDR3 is TGTGCCAGCAGTACGGGGACTGGGGGTCGGGAGCAGTACTTC. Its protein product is CASSTGTGGREQYF.

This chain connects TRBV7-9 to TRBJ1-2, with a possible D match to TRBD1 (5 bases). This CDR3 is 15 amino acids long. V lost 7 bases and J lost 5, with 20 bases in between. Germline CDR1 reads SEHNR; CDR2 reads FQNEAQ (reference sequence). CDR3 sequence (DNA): TGTGCCAGCACCTCGGGAGGGGCAGGGCGTTATGGCTACACCTTC. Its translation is CASTSGGAGRYGYTF.

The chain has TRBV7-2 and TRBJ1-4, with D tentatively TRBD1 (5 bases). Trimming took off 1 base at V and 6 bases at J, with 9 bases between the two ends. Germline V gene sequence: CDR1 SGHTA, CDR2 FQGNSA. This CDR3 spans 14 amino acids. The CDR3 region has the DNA TGTGCCAGCAGCTTAGATATCAGGGATGAAAAACTGTTTTTT. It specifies CASSLDIRDEKLFF. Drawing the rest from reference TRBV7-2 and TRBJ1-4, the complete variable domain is GAGVSQSPSNKVTEKGKDVELRCDPISGHTALYWYRQSLGQGLEFLIYFQGNSAPDKSGLPSDRFSAERTGGSVSTLTIQRTQQEDSAVYLCASSLDIRDEKLFFGSGTQLSVL.

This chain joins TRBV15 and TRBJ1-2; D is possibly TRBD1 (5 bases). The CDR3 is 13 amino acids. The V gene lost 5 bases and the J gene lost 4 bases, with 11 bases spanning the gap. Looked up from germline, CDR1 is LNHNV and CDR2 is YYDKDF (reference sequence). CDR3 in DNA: TGTGCCACCAGCTTACAGGCCGGCTATGGCTACACCTTC. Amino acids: CATSLQAGYGYTF. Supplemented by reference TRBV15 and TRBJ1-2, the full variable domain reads DAMVIQNPRYQVTQFGKPVTLSCSQTLNHNVMYWYQQKSSQAPKLLFHYYDKDFNNEADTPDNFQSRRPNTSFCFLDIRSPGLGDTAMYLCATSLQAGYGYTFGSGTRLTVV.

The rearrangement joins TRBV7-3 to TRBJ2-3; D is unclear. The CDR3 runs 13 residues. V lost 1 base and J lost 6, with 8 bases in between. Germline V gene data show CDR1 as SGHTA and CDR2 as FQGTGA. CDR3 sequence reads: CASSLNIQDTQYF. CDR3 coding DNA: TGTGCCAGCAGCTTAAATATCCAGGATACGCAGTATTTT.

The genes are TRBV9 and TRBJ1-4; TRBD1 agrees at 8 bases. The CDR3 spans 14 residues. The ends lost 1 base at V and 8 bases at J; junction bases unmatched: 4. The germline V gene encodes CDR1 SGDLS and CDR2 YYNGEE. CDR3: CASSVTGTGEKLFF. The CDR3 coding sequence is TGTGCCAGCAGCGTAACAGGGACAGGAGAAAAACTGTTTTTT.